The 29 T cell receptor beta chains below all came from one sample that was sequenced in a study of CD8 T cells in Susac syndrome. A quantity of about 0.5 to 1 ug RNA underwent reverse transcription using random hexamers. TCRdb redid the calling of the immunoSEQ multiplex PCR reads with MiXCR, one entry per CDR3 protein. Found here are about 400,000 distinct CDR3 sequences, 75% to 90% of them singletons; the top ten hold about 0.12%. The sequencing input was CD8+ T cells from PBMCs. The receptor set was obtained from a human donor with multiple sclerosis.

This chain links TRBV5-1 with TRBJ1-1; 7 nucleotides line up with TRBD1. Trimming at V came to 3 bases and at J to 1 base, leaving 6 bases not matched to a gene. This CDR3 comprises 15 residues. The V gene's germline CDR1 is SGHRS and CDR2 YFSETQ. CDR3: CASSWTDRKNTEAFF. In nucleotides, the CDR3 is TGCGCCAGCAGCTGGACGGACAGGAAGAACACTGAAGCTTTCTTT.

This chain uses TRBV6-5 with TRBJ2-7, with D perhaps being TRBD1 or TRBD2 (5 bases each). The CDR3 is 16 amino acids. V was shortened by 0 bases and J by 0 bases, with 12 bases between the two germline ends. Germline CDR1 MNHEY, CDR2 SVGAGI. The CDR3 protein is CASSYSRGAGSYEQYF. CDR3 DNA: TGTGCCAGCAGTTACTCGAGAGGGGCTGGCTCCTACGAGCAGTACTTC.

The chain links TRBV30 to TRBJ1-1, with 8 bases lining up with TRBD1. The CDR3 sequence is 17 residues long. CDR1 is GTSNPN, CDR2 SVGIG, per germline (reference sequence). The V and J ends lost 4 bases and 0 bases, in that order; junction bases with no gene match: 13. CDR3 in DNA: TGTGCCTGGATTCCACTGGACAGGGAGTCGTTGAACACTGAAGCTTTCTTT. Amino acids: CAWIPLDRESLNTEAFF.

This chain joins TRBV2 and TRBJ2-7; TRBD1 aligns across 8 bases. The CDR3 loop spans 12 amino acids. Germline V gene sequence: CDR1 SNHLY, CDR2 FYNNEI. With V trimmed by 7 bases and J by 5 bases, 4 bases remained unmatched. CDR3 sequence (DNA): TGTGCCAGCACCGACAGGGGAGACGAGCAGTACTTC. Its translation: CASTDRGDEQYF.

This clonotype was detected once. This rearrangement joins TRBV2 to TRBJ2-3; D is uncertain. Trimming cost V 0 bases and J 3 bases, with 4 bases left between them. Germline V gene data show CDR1 as SNHLY and CDR2 as FYNNEI. There are 13 residues in the CDR3. The CDR3 region is CASSEALTDTQYF. The CDR3 DNA reads TGTGCCAGCAGTGAAGCGCTTACAGATACGCAGTATTTT.

This clonotype was recorded once. This chain connects TRBV4-1 to TRBJ1-4; 8 bases fit TRBD1. The CDR3 runs 14 residues. The trim removed 6 bases at V and 6 bases at J, leaving 6 bases unmatched. Germline CDR1 reads MGHRA; CDR2 reads YSYEKL. CDR3 in amino acids: CASSQDREYEKLFF. CDR3 nucleotide sequence: TGCGCCAGCAGTCAGGACAGGGAGTATGAAAAACTGTTTTTT.

The genes are TRBV29-1 and TRBJ2-7; D uncertain. Germline values: CDR1 SQVTM, CDR2 ANQGSEA. V lost 4 bases and J lost 3, with 13 bases in between. The CDR3 length is 13 residues. Here the CDR3 reads CSVGWDSYYEQYF. DNA for the CDR3: TGCAGCGTTGGTTGGGATTCTTACTACGAGCAGTACTTC.

The CDR3 DNA follows: TGTGCCAGCAGCGTATTTTCGGGCAATGAGCAGTTCTTC. Residues: CASSVFSGNEQFF. This chain joins TRBV9 and TRBJ2-1; D gene uncertain. The germline CDR1 and CDR2 sequences are SGDLS and YYNGEE. V lost 1 base to trimming and J lost 6 bases, with 8 bases between them. The CDR3 is 13 amino acids.

V is TRBV5-4 and J is TRBJ2-3, with D maybe TRBD2 (6 bases). The V and J ends lost 4 bases and 1 base respectively, with 19 bases between them. There are 17 residues in the CDR3. Germline loops: CDR1 SGHNT, CDR2 YYREEE (reference sequence). The CDR3 loop is CASSAVALAIRTDTQYF. Here the CDR3 DNA reads TGTGCCAGCAGCGCGGTGGCGCTAGCGATCCGCACAGATACGCAGTATTTT.

The gene calls are TRBV4-2 and TRBJ1-3; maybe TRBD1 (5 bases). The CDR3 runs 16 residues. V was pared by 0 bases and J by 2 bases, with 11 bases between. Germline loops: CDR1 LGHNA, CDR2 YNFKEQ. CDR3 nucleotides: TGTGCCAGCAGCCAAGATAGATGGGGGACTGGAAACACCATATATTTT. This gives the protein CASSQDRWGTGNTIYF.

Notes on this clonotype: Mismatch with germline at one junction end may stem from a read error. This chain uses TRBV6-1 with TRBJ2-3; the match to TRBD2 covers 9 bases. This CDR3 comprises 15 residues. Germline CDR1 reads MNHNS; CDR2 reads SASEGT. CDR3 nucleotides: TGTGCCAGCAGGGAAGCTAGCGGGGTCACAGATACGCAGTATTTT. It codes for CASREASGVTDTQYF.

V usage is TRBV28 and J usage is TRBJ2-7; the match to TRBD2 covers 7 bases. The CDR3 loop spans 16 amino acids. Trimming took 9 bases from V and 2 from J; bases not matched to a gene: 16. The germline CDR1 and CDR2 sequences are MDHEN and SYDVKM. The chain's CDR3 is CASCPPDRGVTYEQYF. The CDR3, as DNA: TGTGCCAGTTGTCCCCCCGACCGGGGGGTAACCTACGAGCAGTACTTC.

J is TRBJ1-2 and V is TRBV5-1; the match to TRBD1 covers 7 bases. V was pared by 3 bases and J by 8 bases, with 10 bases of the junction left unmatched. This CDR3 has 14 amino acids. The germline gives CDR1 SGHRS, CDR2 YFSETQ. The CDR3 protein is CASSSRGHRDGYTF. The CDR3 DNA follows: TGCGCCAGCAGCTCTAGGGGGCATCGCGACGGCTACACCTTC.

The chain links TRBV19 to TRBJ1-4; tentatively, D is TRBD1 (5 bases). Germline-derived CDR1 and CDR2 are LNHDA and SQIVND (reference sequence). With 3 bases removed from V and 8 bases from J, the gap between germline ends came to 10 bases. CDR3 length: 13 amino acids. The CDR3 here is CASSMQGWEKLFF. The CDR3 nucleotides read TGTGCCAGTAGTATGCAGGGTTGGGAAAAACTGTTTTTT.

J is TRBJ2-7 and V is TRBV20-1; D gene uncertain. The germline V gene has CDR1 DFQATT and CDR2 SNEGSKA (reference sequence). The CDR3 is made up of 15 amino acids. V was shortened by 3 bases and J by 4 bases, with 19 bases between the two germline ends. The CDR3 region is CSASEWTDGLYEQYF. In DNA, the CDR3 is TGCAGTGCTAGTGAATGGACGGATGGGCTATACGAGCAGTACTTC.

The chain recombines TRBV27 with TRBJ2-6; D might be TRBD1 (6 bases). Germline CDR1 reads MNHEY; CDR2 reads SMNVEV (reference sequence). The CDR3 length is 15 residues. Trimming shortened V by 7 bases and J by 4 bases, and 14 bases separated the two germline ends. CDR3 amino acids: CASIRTGYGANVLTF. The CDR3 DNA follows: TGTGCCAGCATTAGAACAGGGTACGGGGCCAACGTCCTGACTTTC.

For this clonotype: The junction differs from germline at one of its ends, possibly a read error. V gene TRBV14 combines with J gene TRBJ1-1; D is unclear. CDR1 is SGHDN, CDR2 FVKESK, per germline. The CDR3 length is 16 residues. CDR3 nucleotides: TGTGCCAGCAACCAAGCCCCCGGACGGAGGAACACTGAAGCTTTCTTT. It translates to CASNQAPGRRNTEAFF.

CDR3: CASSQTQGPQYGYTF. In nucleotides, the CDR3 is TGTGCCAGCAGCCAGACACAGGGGCCCCAATATGGCTACACCTTC. V gene TRBV5-4 combines with J gene TRBJ1-2; 7 bases agree with TRBD1. Looked up from germline, CDR1 is SGHNT and CDR2 is YYREEE (reference sequence). After removal of 4 bases from V and 5 bases from J, the junction contained 11 bases not matched to a gene. CDR3 length: 15 residues.

This chain links TRBV12-3 or TRBV12-4 with TRBJ2-1; D call uncertain. The CDR3 has 10 amino acids. CDR3 sequence (DNA): TGTGCTGTGGGCGACAATGAGCAGTTCTTC. Protein sequence: CAVGDNEQFF.

The chain is built from TRBV13 and TRBJ2-5; 7 positions match TRBD2. The CDR3 is 15 amino acids. Germline assignment: CDR1 PRHDT and CDR2 FYEKMQ (reference sequence). The trim removed 0 bases at V and 6 bases at J, leaving 7 bases unmatched. This CDR3 reads CASSLGVGGGKTQYF. Written as DNA, the CDR3 is TGTGCCAGCAGCTTAGGAGTGGGGGGAGGGAAGACCCAGTACTTC.

J is TRBJ1-1 and V is TRBV7-9; D not resolved. The ends were cut back, 5 bases at V and 2 bases at J, with 15 bases in the middle. The CDR3 is 15 residues long. Germline loops: CDR1 SEHNR, CDR2 FQNEAQ (reference sequence). This chain's CDR3 is CASSPPLPQNTEAFF. The CDR3 region has the DNA TGTGCCAGCAGCCCCCCTCTTCCCCAAAACACTGAAGCTTTCTTT.

The rearrangement uses TRBV29-1 and TRBJ2-7; 9 bases map to TRBD1. Germline V CDR1 and CDR2: SQVTM, ANQGSEA. V gave up 5 bases and J gave up 5 bases; unmatched junction bases: 7. The length of the CDR3 is 13 residues. CDR3 in amino acids: CSVLPGQGDEQYF. In DNA form, the CDR3 reads TGCAGCGTTCTCCCGGGACAGGGTGACGAGCAGTACTTC.

The chain employs TRBV5-6 and TRBJ1-2; TRBD1 aligns across 9 bases. Germline loops: CDR1 SGHDT, CDR2 YYEEEE. The V and J ends lost 1 base and 3 bases, in that order; junction bases with no gene match: 7. This CDR3 is built from 16 residues. The CDR3: CASSLKKTGGDYGYTF. The CDR3 nucleotides read TGTGCCAGCAGCTTGAAAAAAACAGGGGGCGACTATGGCTACACCTTC.

The rearrangement links TRBV7-3 to TRBJ2-1, with TRBD2 matching 8 bases. V lost 4 bases, J lost 9 bases, and 5 bases stayed unmatched. The length of the CDR3 is 13 residues. Germline V gene sequence: CDR1 SGHTA, CDR2 FQGTGA. For the CDR3, the DNA is TGTGCCAGCAGCTCCTGGACTAGCAGTGAGCAGTTCTTC. Encoded protein: CASSSWTSSEQFF.

This rearrangement joins TRBV4-1 to TRBJ1-5, with D perhaps TRBD1 (6 bases). Between the trimmed V and J ends, which lost 0 bases and 7 bases, there was a span of 13 bases. Germline V CDR1 and CDR2: MGHRA, YSYEKL. This CDR3 has 15 residues. Here the CDR3 DNA reads TGCGCCAGCAGCCAAGATCCGGGGGCGCGACAGCCCCAGCATTTT. Its protein is CASSQDPGARQPQHF.

The rearrangement links TRBV2 to TRBJ2-1; D remains ambiguous. The V end lost 10 bases, the J end lost 2 bases, and 9 bases lay between the germline ends. In germline, CDR1 is SNHLY, CDR2 FYNNEI. The CDR3 totals 12 residues. The CDR3 here is CATNPPYNEQFF. The DNA of the CDR3 is TGTGCCACCAACCCCCCCTACAATGAGCAGTTCTTC. The full variable domain, with the rest looked up from reference TRBV2 and TRBJ2-1, is EPEVTQTPSHQVTQMGQEVILRCVPISNHLYFYWYRQILGQKVEFLVSFYNNEISEKSEIFDDQFSVERPDGSNFTLKIRSTKLEDSAMYFCATNPPYNEQFFGPGTRLTVL.

The chain recombines TRBV12-5 with TRBJ1-1, with D uncertain. This CDR3 contains 14 residues. Between the trimmed V and J ends, which lost 2 bases and 3 bases, there was a span of 10 bases. Per germline, CDR1 LGHNT and CDR2 FRNRAP. DNA of the CDR3: TGTGCTAGTGGTTTGAATCCGGGGTACACTGAAGCTTTCTTT. This sequence encodes CASGLNPGYTEAFF.

The V gene is TRBV27, the J gene TRBJ1-2; maybe TRBD1 (5 bases). V lost 0 bases and J lost 6, with 8 bases in between. The germline V gene has CDR1 MNHEY and CDR2 SMNVEV (reference sequence). There are 13 residues in the CDR3. CDR3 DNA sequence: TGTGCCAGCAGTTTATCGATGGGGGATGGCTACACCTTC. Translation gives CASSLSMGDGYTF.

This clonotype was detected only a few times. The chain recombines TRBV28 with TRBJ2-5; 9 bases are a match to TRBD1. Germline trimming cut 1 base from V and 3 bases from J; bases unmatched to any gene: 3. This CDR3 is 15 amino acids long. Looked up from germline, CDR1 is MDHEN and CDR2 is SYDVKM. CDR3 residues: CASSLSRTGEETQYF. DNA of the CDR3: TGTGCCAGCAGTTTATCACGGACAGGGGAAGAGACCCAGTACTTC.